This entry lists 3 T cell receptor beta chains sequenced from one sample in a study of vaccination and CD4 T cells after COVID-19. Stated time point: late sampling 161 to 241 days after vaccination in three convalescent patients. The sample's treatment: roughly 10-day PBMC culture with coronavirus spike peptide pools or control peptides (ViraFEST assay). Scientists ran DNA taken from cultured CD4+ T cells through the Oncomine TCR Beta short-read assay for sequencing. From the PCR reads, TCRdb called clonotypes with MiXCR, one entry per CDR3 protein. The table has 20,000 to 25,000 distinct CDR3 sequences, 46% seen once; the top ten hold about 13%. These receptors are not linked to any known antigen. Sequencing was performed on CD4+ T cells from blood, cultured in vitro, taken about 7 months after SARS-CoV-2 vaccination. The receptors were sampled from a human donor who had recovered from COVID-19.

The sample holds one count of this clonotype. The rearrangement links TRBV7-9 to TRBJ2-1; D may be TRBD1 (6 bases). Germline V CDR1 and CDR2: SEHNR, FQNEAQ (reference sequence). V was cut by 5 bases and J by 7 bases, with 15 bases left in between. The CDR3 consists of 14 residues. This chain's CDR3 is CASSPLGGVNEQFF. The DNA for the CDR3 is TGTGCCAGCAGCCCTCTAGGGGGAGTAAATGAGCAGTTCTTC.

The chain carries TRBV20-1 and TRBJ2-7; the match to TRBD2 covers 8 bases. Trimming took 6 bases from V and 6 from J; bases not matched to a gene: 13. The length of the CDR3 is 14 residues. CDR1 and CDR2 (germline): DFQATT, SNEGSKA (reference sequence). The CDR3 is CSATRTATSGEQYF. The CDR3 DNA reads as TGCAGTGCAACGCGGACGGCCACTAGCGGCGAGCAGTACTTC.

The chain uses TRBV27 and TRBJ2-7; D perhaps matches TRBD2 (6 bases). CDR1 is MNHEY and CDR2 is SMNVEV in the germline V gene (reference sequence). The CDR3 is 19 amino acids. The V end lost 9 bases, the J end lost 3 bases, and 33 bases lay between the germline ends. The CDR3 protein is CARFPGRAEFKKALYEQYF. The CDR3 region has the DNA TGTGCCAGATTCCCCGGGAGAGCGGAATTCAAGAAGGCCCTCTACGAGCAGTACTTC.